This TCR beta chain was sequenced for a study of beta chain features in type 1 diabetes. Expressed TCRB transcripts were sequenced because the entire RNA isolate underwent reverse transcription. Sequencing used immunoSEQ multiplex PCR; TCRdb keeps in-frame clones, though not all of them. The table includes roughly 250,000 clones, roughly 22% detected once. Regarding the study as a whole: TCRB CDR3s from Type 1 diabetes patients were moderately but significantly shorter in all four CD4+ subsets. VDJ junctions from patients with type 1 diabetes contained fewer insertions and more deletions. Any HLA type influence on TCRB rearrangement was left unresolved here.

Regarding this clone: Its antigen is as yet unknown.

The germline gives CDR1 SQVTM, CDR2 ANQGSEA. The CDR3 spans 13 residues. The V end lost 1 base, the J end lost 3 bases, and 10 bases lay between the germline ends. This chain uses TRBV29-1 with TRBJ2-7, with D uncertain. The sequenced sample was naive CD4+ T cells from blood. The receptor's source is a woman aged 40 to 50 with type 1 diabetes. Here the CDR3 DNA reads TGCAGCGTTGAAGCAGCCAGGAACTACGAGCAGTACTTC. Its protein is CSVEAARNYEQYF.